Following are 25 T cell receptor beta chains from one sample sequenced in a study of Graves' ophthalmopathy and Graves' hyperthyroidism. From RNA, the CDR3 regions of TCR beta chains were amplified and sequenced. Investigators did first-round RT-PCR with HTBI primers, then second-round multiplex PCR. Via MiXCR, TCRdb re-called the multiplex PCR reads, giving one row per CDR3 protein. The repertoire includes around 1.1 million distinct CDR3 sequences, about two fifths of them detected once, and 8.5% to 14% sits in the top ten. Sequenced input: peripheral blood or thyroid tissue (not recorded which). These receptors were collected from an adult man with Graves' hyperthyroidism.

At least ten counts were recorded for this clonotype. The genes are TRBV20-1 and TRBJ1-5, with 11 bases aligning to TRBD1. Germline assignment: CDR1 DFQATT and CDR2 SNEGSKA (reference sequence). V gave up 3 bases and J gave up 6 bases; unmatched junction bases: 4. The CDR3 consists of 14 residues. CDR3 protein: CSASRTGGSQPQHF. The CDR3 coding sequence is TGCAGTGCTAGTCGGACAGGGGGCAGTCAGCCCCAGCATTTT.

This clonotype was recorded many times. The genes are TRBV20-1 and TRBJ2-2; a weak D match, TRBD1 (6 bases). The CDR3 has 17 amino acids. The V gene lost 3 bases and the J gene lost 1 base, with 18 bases spanning the gap. Germline loops: CDR1 DFQATT, CDR2 SNEGSKA (reference sequence). The CDR3 nucleotides read TGCAGTGCTAGGCCTGGCGTTAGGGGGATGAACACCGGGGAGCTGTTTTTT. It encodes CSARPGVRGMNTGELFF.

This sequence joins TRBV5-1 and TRBJ2-2; 8 bases are a match to TRBD1. V lost 3 bases to trimming and J lost 7 bases; unmatched junction nucleotides: 11. From germline, CDR1 is SGHRS and CDR2 YFSETQ. This CDR3 has 16 residues. In DNA, the CDR3 is TGCGCCAGCAGCTCACCTCAGGGGGCGCGTTACGGGGAGCTGTTTTTT. Protein sequence: CASSSPQGARYGELFF.

This chain joins TRBV29-1 and TRBJ1-1, with a tentative D call TRBD1 (6 bases). The CDR3 sequence is 13 residues long. CDR1 is SQVTM and CDR2 is ANQGSEA in the germline V gene. With 8 bases removed from V and 3 bases from J, the gap between germline ends came to 16 bases. The CDR3 protein is CSRTGGVDTEAFF. The CDR3 bases are TGCAGCCGGACGGGGGGCGTTGACACTGAAGCTTTCTTT.

The V gene is TRBV19, the J gene TRBJ2-2; no clear D. V lost 7 bases and J 4 bases, leaving 4 bases between the germline ends. The CDR3 is made up of 11 amino acids. CDR1 is LNHDA, CDR2 SQIVND, per germline (reference sequence). The CDR3 sequence is CASKATGELFF. The CDR3 region has the DNA TGTGCCAGTAAGGCCACCGGGGAGCTGTTTTTT.

This chain joins TRBV29-1 and TRBJ1-4; 7 positions agree with TRBD1. The CDR3 is 14 residues long. V shed 3 bases, J shed 2 bases, and the junction held 3 bases outside the gene matches. Germline assignment: CDR1 SQVTM and CDR2 ANQGSEA. The CDR3 DNA reads TGCAGCGTTGATCTAGGGGGCACTAATGAAAAACTGTTTTTT. It codes for CSVDLGGTNEKLFF.

The chain links TRBV11-1 to TRBJ2-7; D not resolved. V lost 5 bases and J lost 8, with 16 bases in between. The V gene's germline CDR1 is SGHAT and CDR2 FQDESV (reference sequence). The CDR3 contains 13 residues. The CDR3 sequence: CASSPQNQPQQYF. The DNA of the CDR3 is TGTGCCAGCAGCCCCCAGAATCAGCCCCAGCAGTACTTC.

CDR3 DNA: TGTGCCAGCAGCCAGGGGGAAGTAGGGACCCAGTACTTC. It is translated as CASSQGEVGTQYF. The chain joins TRBV14 to TRBJ2-5; D tentatively fits TRBD1 or TRBD2 (5 bases each). Trimming left V 3 bases short and J 7 bases short, with 12 bases between. Germline V gives CDR1 SGHDN, CDR2 FVKESK. The CDR3 extends over 13 amino acids. Drawing the rest from reference TRBV14 and TRBJ2-5, the complete variable domain is EAGVTQFPSHSVIEKGQTVTLRCDPISGHDNLYWYRRVMGKEIKFLLHFVKESKQDESGMPNNRFLAERTGGTYSTLKVQPAELEDSGVYFCASSQGEVGTQYFGPGTRLLVL.

V is TRBV5-1 and J is TRBJ2-6, with D possibly TRBD1 on 6 matching bases. Germline assignment: CDR1 SGHRS and CDR2 YFSETQ. V shed 4 bases and J shed 0 bases, with 14 bases lying between them. The CDR3 sequence is 17 residues long. DNA of the CDR3: TGCGCCAGCAGCCCGGGGCAGGGGCCCTCTGGGGCCAACGTCCTGACTTTC. Translated: CASSPGQGPSGANVLTF.

The sample holds many counts of this clonotype. Relative to the germline gene, one junction end is altered; a read error may explain this. The rearrangement joins TRBV29-1 to TRBJ2-5; D could derive from TRBD1 or TRBD2 (5 bases each). Germline-derived CDR1 and CDR2 are SQVTM and ANQGSEA. The CDR3 is made up of 11 amino acids. CDR3 amino acids: CSVEAKGHEGF. The CDR3 bases are TGCAGCGTCGAAGCGAAGGGGCATGAGGGCTTC.

Concerning this clonotype itself: The junction shows a germline mismatch at one end, possibly a read error. V is TRBV7-9 and J is TRBJ1-5; D not certain. The CDR3 covers 16 residues. Germline values: CDR1 SEHNR, CDR2 FQNEAQ (reference sequence). As DNA, the CDR3 is TGTGCCAGCAGCACCCGACCCCCTGGTAGCCATCAGCCCCAGCATTTT. Protein: CASSTRPPGSHQPQHF.

This clonotype has more than one count but fewer than ten. This sequence joins TRBV12-3 or TRBV12-4 and TRBJ2-5; 13 bases agree with TRBD2. The CDR3 loop spans 17 amino acids. Trimming cost V 4 bases and J 1 base; bases outside gene matches: 6. The chain's CDR3 is CASSSGTSGVLQETQYF. CDR3 DNA sequence: TGTGCCAGCAGTTCGGGGACTAGCGGGGTCCTCCAAGAGACCCAGTACTTC.

This clonotype was counted between two and nine times. This chain joins TRBV20-1 and TRBJ2-5; D gene unclear. From germline, CDR1 is DFQATT and CDR2 SNEGSKA (reference sequence). V was shortened by 0 bases and J by 2 bases, with 13 bases between the two germline ends. The CDR3 totals 15 residues. CDR3 residues: CSARDLRAIQETQYF. The CDR3 nucleotides are TGCAGTGCTAGAGATCTTCGGGCAATTCAAGAGACCCAGTACTTC.

Worth noting for this clonotype: One junction end disagrees with the germline gene, perhaps due to a read error. The chain has TRBV10-1 and TRBJ2-2; 7 bases agree with TRBD1. In germline, CDR1 is WNHNN, CDR2 SYGVQD (reference sequence). The CDR3 length is 14 residues. The CDR3 loop reads CALGTDTNPGELFF. The CDR3 DNA reads TGCGCCCTCGGGACAGACACGAACCCCGGGGAGCTGTTTTTT.

At least ten counts were recorded for this clonotype. Mismatch with germline at one junction end may stem from a read error. CDR3 loop: CASSVGGNPGELFF. Written as DNA, the CDR3 is TGTGCCAGCAGCGTAGGAGGGAACCCCGGGGAGCTGTTTTTT. The J gene is TRBJ2-2, the V gene TRBV9, with D possibly TRBD2 on 5 matching bases. CDR3 length: 14 amino acids. Germline values: CDR1 SGDLS, CDR2 YYNGEE.

This clonotype was found many times. This chain joins TRBV5-1 and TRBJ1-2; the match to TRBD1 covers 8 bases. The CDR3 runs to 14 residues. Trimming cost V 5 bases and J 2 bases; bases outside gene matches: 5. The germline V gene has CDR1 SGHRS and CDR2 YFSETQ. In nucleotides, the CDR3 is TGCGCCAGCAGGCGGGGACAGGAAAACTATGGCTACACCTTC. Translation: CASRRGQENYGYTF.

The V gene is TRBV7-9, the J gene TRBJ2-5; D is perhaps TRBD1 (6 bases). The CDR3 length is 18 residues. V gave up 1 base and J gave up 5 bases, with 23 bases separating them. Looked up from germline, CDR1 is SEHNR and CDR2 is FQNEAQ (reference sequence). CDR3 DNA sequence: TGTGCCAGCAGCTTAGGGACTTCGGTCAGGGGTTTGTTGGAGACCCAGTACTTC. Translation gives CASSLGTSVRGLLETQYF.

The chain uses TRBV5-1 and TRBJ1-4; possible D gene TRBD1, 6 bases. V shed 3 bases and J shed 5 bases, with 20 bases lying between them. CDR1 is SGHRS, CDR2 YFSETQ, per germline. The CDR3 sequence is 17 residues long. CDR3 DNA sequence: TGCGCCAGCAGCTCTAATCCTCAGAGGGGGGGAAATGAAAAACTGTTTTTT. It yields the protein CASSSNPQRGGNEKLFF. Full variable domain (rest looked up from reference TRBV5-1 and TRBJ1-4): KAGVTQTPRYLIKTRGQQVTLSCSPISGHRSVSWYQQTPGQGLQFLFEYFSETQRNKGNFPGRFSGRQFSNSRSEMNVSTLELGDSALYLCASSSNPQRGGNEKLFFGSGTQLSVL.

V usage is TRBV5-1 and J usage is TRBJ1-2; 7 bases are a match to TRBD1. The ends lost 4 bases at V and 8 bases at J; junction bases unmatched: 2. The CDR3 is made up of 11 amino acids. CDR1 and CDR2 (germline): SGHRS, YFSETQ. CDR3 bases: TGCGCCAGCAGCATGGGACAGGGCTACACCTTC. Encoded protein: CASSMGQGYTF.

The V gene is TRBV11-2, the J gene TRBJ2-7; 12 bases are shared with TRBD1. The V segment lost 5 bases and the J segment 4 bases; nucleotides outside the gene matches: 6. CDR1 is SGHAT and CDR2 is FQNNGV in the germline V gene. This CDR3 comprises 15 residues. The CDR3 loop is CASSTPGQGAYEQYF. CDR3 DNA: TGTGCCAGCAGCACGCCGGGACAGGGGGCTTACGAGCAGTACTTC.

This clonotype has only one observation. V and J are TRBV2 and TRBJ2-7; 7 bases are a match to TRBD2. The trim removed 6 bases at V and 6 bases at J, leaving 14 bases unmatched. The CDR3 consists of 15 residues. Germline lookup yields CDR1 SNHLY and CDR2 FYNNEI. DNA for the CDR3: TGTGCCAGCAGAGCGGGACTGGGGTCAGCGGGCGAGCAGTACTTC. Its protein product is CASRAGLGSAGEQYF.

The CDR3 sequence: CSVERSGGSYEETQYF. The CDR3 nucleotides are TGCAGCGTTGAAAGGTCCGGCGGGAGCTATGAAGAGACCCAGTACTTC. This sequence joins TRBV29-1 and TRBJ2-5; TRBD2 agrees at 7 bases. With V trimmed by 2 bases and J by 3 bases, 12 bases remained unmatched. The CDR3 runs 16 residues. The germline V gene has CDR1 SQVTM and CDR2 ANQGSEA.

Many counts were recorded for this clonotype. J is TRBJ2-2 and V is TRBV29-1; 9 bases are shared with TRBD2. The CDR3 has 16 amino acids. Germline V lookup: CDR1 SQVTM, CDR2 ANQGSEA. The J segment lost 3 bases and the V segment lost 4 bases, leaving 9 bases of the junction unmatched. The CDR3 coding sequence is TGCAGCGTTGCTATTAGCGGGAGCTGGTACACCGGGGAGCTGTTTTTT. Residues: CSVAISGSWYTGELFF.

This clonotype was counted between two and nine times. The limits of the CDR3 on the DNA are not certain, so only TCRdb's listed CDR3 is given. The chain combines TRBV28 with TRBJ1-1; TRBD1 was called by the table and not checked on the DNA. Both ends counted, the CDR3 spans 13 residues. Germline V gene data show CDR1 as MDHEN and CDR2 as SYDVKM. CDR3: CASRFAGGAGTFF.

The chain is built from TRBV4-2 and TRBJ2-7; TRBD2 aligns across 8 bases. The germline V gene encodes CDR1 LGHNA and CDR2 YNFKEQ. This CDR3 contains 14 residues. V lost 0 bases to trimming and J lost 7 bases; unmatched junction nucleotides: 5. As DNA, the CDR3 is TGTGCCAGCAGCCAAGATAGCGGGACTAGGGAGCAGTACTTC. Encoded protein: CASSQDSGTREQYF.